This is a list of T cell receptor beta chains from one sample in a study of blood T cell repertoires in COVID-19. TCRdb's copy holds only in-frame clones and misses some; the assay was immunoSEQ multiplex PCR. The repertoire has about 200,000 clones, around nine tenths of them found once; the top ten carry more than 5.5%. Sequenced input: peripheral blood. These receptors all come from a man in his sixties who had recovered from COVID-19. Both conserved end residues are part of each CDR3. The D gene is left open where the match is weak. Clone size is not always given. Where it is, it says once, few, many or a class for expanded clones.

V gene	D gene	clone size	J gene	CDR3 protein	CDR3 DNA
TRBV5-3	-	-	TRBJ1-2	CARSCPGYTF	TGTGCCAGAAGCTGTCCGGGCTACACCTTC
TRBV19	-	-	TRBJ1-2	CASSIPPRQGSSGYTF	TGTGCCAGTAGTATACCCCCTCGGCAGGGATCGTCTGGCTACACCTTC
TRBV7-2	-	-	TRBJ1-2	CASSLIPGIYGYTF	TGTGCCAGCAGCTTAATCCCAGGAATCTATGGCTACACCTTC
TRBV7-2	-	-	TRBJ2-6	CASSYRRQVNSGANVLTF	TGTGCCAGCAGCTACCGAAGGCAGGTTAACTCTGGGGCCAACGTCCTGACTTTC
TRBV5-1	TRBD1	-	TRBJ2-2	CASSLPGQSGELFF	TGCGCCAGCAGCCTACCGGGACAGTCCGGGGAGCTGTTTTTT
TRBV5-1	TRBD1	-	TRBJ1-1	CASSSSGQHTEAFF	TGCGCCAGCAGCTCCTCGGGACAGCACACTGAAGCTTTCTTT
TRBV30	TRBD1	-	TRBJ1-5	CAWSVTGTGVQPQHF	TGTGCCTGGAGTGTAACCGGGACAGGGGTCCAGCCCCAGCATTTT
TRBV9	TRBD1	-	TRBJ1-2	CASTKTGQDYGYTF	TGTGCCAGCACCAAGACTGGACAGGACTATGGCTACACCTTC
TRBV18	TRBD1	-	TRBJ2-7	CASSLLTGTGAYYEQYF	TGTGCCAGCTCACTACTAACCGGGACAGGGGCCTACTACGAGCAGTACTTC
TRBV2	-	-	TRBJ2-5	CASSDGLMAGQETQYF	TGTGCCAGCAGTGATGGGTTGATGGCGGGGCAAGAGACCCAGTACTTC
TRBV27	TRBD2	-	TRBJ2-7	CASSPGTSGRYEQYF	TGTGCCAGCAGTCCGGGGACTAGCGGGAGGTACGAGCAGTACTTC
TRBV20-1	-	once	TRBJ1-1	CIEVTYTEAFF	TGCATTGAGGTGACCTACACTGAAGCTTTCTTT
TRBV5-1	-	-	TRBJ1-2	CASSPIGRGNYGYTF	TGCGCCAGCAGCCCCATAGGGAGGGGCAACTATGGCTACACCTTC
TRBV30	-	-	TRBJ1-2	CAWTPSAGVYGYTF	TGTGCCTGGACCCCCTCGGCAGGCGTCTATGGCTACACCTTC
TRBV19	TRBD2	once	TRBJ2-7	CASSGLAGSFSYEQYF	TGTGCCAGTTCGGGACTAGCGGGATCCTTCTCCTACGAGCAGTACTTC
TRBV19	-	-	TRBJ2-2	CASSSVPGELFF	TGTGCCAGTAGTTCTGTTCCCGGGGAGCTGTTTTTT
TRBV4-1	TRBD1	-	TRBJ1-5	CASSQDRRGRDQPQHF	TGCGCCAGCAGCCAAGATCGGAGGGGGCGGGATCAGCCCCAGCATTTT